The entry below gives a single T cell receptor beta chain sequence along with its context. Here immunoSEQ multiplex PCR was the method, and the copy in TCRdb shows in-frame clones only, minus some. The sample includes around 30,000 clones, roughly 90% of them seen just once. This entry belongs to a study of multiple sclerosis patients with progressive multifocal leukoencephalopathy. This CDR3 is built from 14 residues. V lost 0 bases, J lost 1 base, and 7 bases lay in between. Germline CDR1 reads SGHNT; CDR2 reads YYREEE (reference sequence). Time point in this sample: before natalizumab initiation. Every listed patient previously received interferon beta; all PML patients were women. Before the first natalizumab infusion, T0 blood samples were taken.

The clonotype comes from a human donor with multiple sclerosis. This chain uses TRBV5-4 with TRBJ1-1; D is unresolved. The sample comprised PBMCs. CDR3 protein: CASSLGSSNTEAFF. The CDR3 bases are TGTGCCAGCAGCTTGGGGTCTTCGAACACTGAAGCTTTCTTT. The full variable domain, with the rest looked up from reference TRBV5-4 and TRBJ1-1, is ETGVTQSPTHLIKTRGQQVTLRCSSQSGHNTVSWYQQALGQGPQFIFQYYREEENGRGNFPPRFSGLQFPNYSSELNVNALELDDSALYLCASSLGSSNTEAFFGQGTRLTVV.